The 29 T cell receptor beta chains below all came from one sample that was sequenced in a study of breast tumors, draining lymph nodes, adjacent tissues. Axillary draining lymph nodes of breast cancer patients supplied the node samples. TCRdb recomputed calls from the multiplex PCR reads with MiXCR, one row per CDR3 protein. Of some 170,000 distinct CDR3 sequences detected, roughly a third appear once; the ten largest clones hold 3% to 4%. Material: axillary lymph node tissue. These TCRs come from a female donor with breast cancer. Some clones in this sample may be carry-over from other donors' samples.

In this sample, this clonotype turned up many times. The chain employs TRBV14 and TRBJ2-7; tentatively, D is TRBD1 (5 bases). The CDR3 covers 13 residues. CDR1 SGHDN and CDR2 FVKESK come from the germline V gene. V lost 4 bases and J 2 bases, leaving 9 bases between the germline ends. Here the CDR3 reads CASSPMGPYEQYF. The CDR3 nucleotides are TGTGCCAGCAGCCCGATGGGGCCCTACGAGCAGTACTTC.

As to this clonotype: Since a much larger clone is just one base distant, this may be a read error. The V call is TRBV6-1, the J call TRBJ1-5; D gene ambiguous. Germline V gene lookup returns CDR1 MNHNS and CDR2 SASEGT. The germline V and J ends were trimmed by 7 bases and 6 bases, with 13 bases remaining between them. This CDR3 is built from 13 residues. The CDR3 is CASKLKTLQPQHF. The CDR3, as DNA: TGTGCCAGCAAATTAAAGACTCTTCAGCCCCAGCATTTT.

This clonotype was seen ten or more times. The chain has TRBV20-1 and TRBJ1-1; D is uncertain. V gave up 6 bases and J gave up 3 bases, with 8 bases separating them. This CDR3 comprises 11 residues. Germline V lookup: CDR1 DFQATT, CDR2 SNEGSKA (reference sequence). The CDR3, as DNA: TGCAGTGCCTCCTTAGACACTGAAGCTTTCTTT. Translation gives CSASLDTEAFF.

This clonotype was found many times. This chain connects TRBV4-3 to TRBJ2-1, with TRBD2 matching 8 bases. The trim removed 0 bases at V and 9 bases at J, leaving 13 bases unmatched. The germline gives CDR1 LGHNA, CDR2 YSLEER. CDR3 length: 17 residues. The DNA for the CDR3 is TGCGCCAGCAGCCAAGAGGTTGCGGGAGGAATTGTATCTGAGCAGTTCTTC. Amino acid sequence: CASSQEVAGGIVSEQFF.

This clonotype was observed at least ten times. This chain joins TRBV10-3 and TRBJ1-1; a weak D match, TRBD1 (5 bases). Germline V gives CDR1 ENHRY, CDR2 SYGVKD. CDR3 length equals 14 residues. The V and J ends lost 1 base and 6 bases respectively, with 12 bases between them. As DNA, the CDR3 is TGTGCCATCAGTGAGTGGGGCAATCGGGCTGAAGCTTTCTTT. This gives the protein CAISEWGNRAEAFF.

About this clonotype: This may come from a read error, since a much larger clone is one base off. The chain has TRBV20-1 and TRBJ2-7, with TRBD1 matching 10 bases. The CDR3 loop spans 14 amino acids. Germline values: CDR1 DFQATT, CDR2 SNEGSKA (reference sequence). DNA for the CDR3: TGCAGTGCAGAGGGACAGGGGTCCTCCTCCGAGCAGTACTTC. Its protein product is CSAEGQGSSSEQYF.

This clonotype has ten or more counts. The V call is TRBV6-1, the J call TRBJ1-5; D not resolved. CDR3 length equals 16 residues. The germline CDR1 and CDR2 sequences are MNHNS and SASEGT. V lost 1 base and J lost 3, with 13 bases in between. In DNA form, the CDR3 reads TGTGCCAGCAGTGAAGGGTCACAGTCCTACAATCAGCCCCAGCATTTT. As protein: CASSEGSQSYNQPQHF.

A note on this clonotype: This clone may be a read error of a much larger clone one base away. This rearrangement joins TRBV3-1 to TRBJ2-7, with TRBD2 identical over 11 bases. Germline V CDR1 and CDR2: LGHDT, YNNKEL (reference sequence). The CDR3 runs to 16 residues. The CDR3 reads CASSDPGTSGSYEQHF. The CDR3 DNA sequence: TGTGCCAGCAGCGACCCCGGGACTAGCGGATCCTACGAGCAGCACTTC.

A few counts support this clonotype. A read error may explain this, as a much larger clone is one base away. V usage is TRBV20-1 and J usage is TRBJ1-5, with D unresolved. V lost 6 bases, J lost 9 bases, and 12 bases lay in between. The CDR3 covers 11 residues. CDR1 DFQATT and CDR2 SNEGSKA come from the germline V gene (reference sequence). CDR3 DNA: TGCAGTGCCACCCCCCGTCGGCCCCAGCATTTT. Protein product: CSATPRRPQHF.

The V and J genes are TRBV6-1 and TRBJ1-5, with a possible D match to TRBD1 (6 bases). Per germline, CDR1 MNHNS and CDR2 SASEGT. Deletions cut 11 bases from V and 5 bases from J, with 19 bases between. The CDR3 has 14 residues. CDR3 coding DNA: TGTGCCGGGGGACACTGGTTCGTTGATCAGCCCCAGCATTTT. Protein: CAGGHWFVDQPQHF.

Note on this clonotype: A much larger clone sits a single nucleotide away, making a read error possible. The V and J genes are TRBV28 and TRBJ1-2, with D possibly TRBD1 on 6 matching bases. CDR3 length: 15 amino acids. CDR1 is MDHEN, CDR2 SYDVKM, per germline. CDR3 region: CASSIRTGQTYSYTF. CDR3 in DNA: TGTGCCAGCAGCATAAGGACCGGACAGACCTATAGCTACACCTTC.

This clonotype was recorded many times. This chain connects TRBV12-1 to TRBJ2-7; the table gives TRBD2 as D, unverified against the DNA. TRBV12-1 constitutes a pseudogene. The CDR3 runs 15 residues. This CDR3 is CASSFRLAGFYEQYF. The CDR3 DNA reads TGTGCCAGCAGCTTCAGACTAGCGGGGTTTTACGAGCAGTACTTC.

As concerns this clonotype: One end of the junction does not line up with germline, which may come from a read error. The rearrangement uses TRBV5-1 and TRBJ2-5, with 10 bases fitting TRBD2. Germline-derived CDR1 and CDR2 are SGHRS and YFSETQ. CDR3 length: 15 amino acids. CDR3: CASSSGLAVQETQYF. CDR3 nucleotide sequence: TGTGCCAGCAGCTCCGGACTAGCGGTGCAAGAGACCCAGTACTTC. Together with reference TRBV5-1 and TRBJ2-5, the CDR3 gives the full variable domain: KAGVTQTPRYLIKTRGQQVTLSCSPISGHRSVSWYQQTPGQGLQFLFEYFSETQRNKGNFPGRFSGRQFSNSRSEMNVSTLELGDSALYLCASSSGLAVQETQYFGPGTRLLVL.

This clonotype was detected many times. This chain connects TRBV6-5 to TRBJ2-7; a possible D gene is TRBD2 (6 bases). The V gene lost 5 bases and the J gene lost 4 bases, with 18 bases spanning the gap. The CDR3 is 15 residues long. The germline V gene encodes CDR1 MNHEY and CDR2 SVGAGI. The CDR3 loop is CASSKSPTGAYEQYF. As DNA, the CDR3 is TGTGCCAGCAGTAAATCCCCGACGGGAGCATACGAGCAGTACTTC.

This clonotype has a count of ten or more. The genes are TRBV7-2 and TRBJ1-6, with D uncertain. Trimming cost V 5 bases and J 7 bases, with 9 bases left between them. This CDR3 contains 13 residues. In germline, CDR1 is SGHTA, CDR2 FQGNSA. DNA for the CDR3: TGTGCCAGCAGCCCCACCTTCAATTCACCCCTCCACTTT. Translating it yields CASSPTFNSPLHF.

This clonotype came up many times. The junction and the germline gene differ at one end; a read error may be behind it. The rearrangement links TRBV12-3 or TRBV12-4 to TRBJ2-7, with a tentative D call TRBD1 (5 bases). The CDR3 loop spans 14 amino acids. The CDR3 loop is CASSLRQGAYEQYF. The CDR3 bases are TGTGCTAGCAGCTTGAGGCAGGGTGCATACGAGCAGTACTTC.

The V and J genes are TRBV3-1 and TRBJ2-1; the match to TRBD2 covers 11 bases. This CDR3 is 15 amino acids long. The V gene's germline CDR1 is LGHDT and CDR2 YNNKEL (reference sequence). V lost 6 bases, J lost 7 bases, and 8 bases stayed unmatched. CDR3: CASSRGLAVINEQFF. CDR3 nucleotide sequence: TGTGCCAGCAGTCGGGGACTAGCGGTTATAAATGAGCAGTTCTTC.

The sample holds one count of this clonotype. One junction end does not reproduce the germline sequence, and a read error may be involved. CDR3 coding DNA: TGCGCCGGCAGCTTGCGACCTTTATACTACAATGAGCAGTCCTTC. As protein: CAGSLRPLYYNEQSF. The chain uses TRBV5-1 and TRBJ2-1, with D hard to call. The CDR3 is 15 amino acids. CDR1 is SGHRS and CDR2 is YFSETQ in the germline V gene.

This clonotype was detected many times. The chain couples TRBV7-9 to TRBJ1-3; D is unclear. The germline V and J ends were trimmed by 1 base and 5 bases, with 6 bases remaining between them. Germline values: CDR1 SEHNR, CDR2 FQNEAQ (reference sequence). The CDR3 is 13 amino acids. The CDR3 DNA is TGTGCCAGCAGCTTAGGCAGTAGAAACACCATATATTTT. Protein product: CASSLGSRNTIYF.

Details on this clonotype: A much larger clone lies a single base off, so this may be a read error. This CDR3 reads CPTTGTARDTQYF. In DNA form, the CDR3 reads TGTCCCACCACCGGGACCGCGCGGGATACGCAGTATTTT. The J gene is TRBJ2-3, the V gene TRBV3-1; either TRBD1 or TRBD2 may supply D (5 bases each). The germline gives CDR1 LGHDT, CDR2 YNNKEL (reference sequence). The CDR3 runs 13 residues.

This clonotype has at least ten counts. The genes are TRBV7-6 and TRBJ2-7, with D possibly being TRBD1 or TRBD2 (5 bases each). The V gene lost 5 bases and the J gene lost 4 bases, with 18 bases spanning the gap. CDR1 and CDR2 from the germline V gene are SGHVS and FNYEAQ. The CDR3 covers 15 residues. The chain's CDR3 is CASSTTTGTPYEQYF. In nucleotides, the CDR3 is TGTGCCAGCAGCACAACCACCGGGACGCCGTACGAGCAGTACTTC.

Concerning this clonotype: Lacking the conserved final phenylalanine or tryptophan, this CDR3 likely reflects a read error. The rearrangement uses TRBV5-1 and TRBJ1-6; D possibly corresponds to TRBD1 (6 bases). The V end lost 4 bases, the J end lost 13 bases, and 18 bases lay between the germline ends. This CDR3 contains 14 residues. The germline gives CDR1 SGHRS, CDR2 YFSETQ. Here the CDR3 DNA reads TGCGCCAGCAGCCAGGGGACAAGCCTTTCCCCCCTCCACCTT. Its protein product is CASSQGTSLSPLHL.

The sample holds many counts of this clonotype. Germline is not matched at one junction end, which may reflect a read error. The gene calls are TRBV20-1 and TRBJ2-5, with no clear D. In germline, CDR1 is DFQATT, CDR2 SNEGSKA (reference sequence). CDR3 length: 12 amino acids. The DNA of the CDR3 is TGCAGTGCCCGGACCCACCAAGAGACCCCGTACTTC. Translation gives CSARTHQETPYF.

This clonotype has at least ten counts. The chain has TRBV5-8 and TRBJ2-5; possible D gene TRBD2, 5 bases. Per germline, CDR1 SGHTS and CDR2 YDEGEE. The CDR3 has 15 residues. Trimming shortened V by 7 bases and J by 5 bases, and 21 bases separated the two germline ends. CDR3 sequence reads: CASGSAGRNLETQYF. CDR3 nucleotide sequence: TGTGCCAGCGGATCCGCGGGTCGGAATTTGGAGACCCAGTACTTC.

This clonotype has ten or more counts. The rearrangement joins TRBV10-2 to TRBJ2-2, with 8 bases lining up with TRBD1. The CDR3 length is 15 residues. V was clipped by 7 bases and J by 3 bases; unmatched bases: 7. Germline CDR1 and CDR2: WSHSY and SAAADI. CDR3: CASTSGGRDTGELFF. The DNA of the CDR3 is TGCGCCAGCACTTCAGGGGGCCGGGACACCGGGGAGCTGTTTTTT.

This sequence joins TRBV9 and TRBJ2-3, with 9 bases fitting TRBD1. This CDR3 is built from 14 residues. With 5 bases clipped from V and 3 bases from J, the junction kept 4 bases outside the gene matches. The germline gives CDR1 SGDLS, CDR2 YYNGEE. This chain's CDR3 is CASRSGTGTDTQYF. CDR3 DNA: TGTGCCAGCAGGTCCGGGACAGGGACAGATACGCAGTATTTT.

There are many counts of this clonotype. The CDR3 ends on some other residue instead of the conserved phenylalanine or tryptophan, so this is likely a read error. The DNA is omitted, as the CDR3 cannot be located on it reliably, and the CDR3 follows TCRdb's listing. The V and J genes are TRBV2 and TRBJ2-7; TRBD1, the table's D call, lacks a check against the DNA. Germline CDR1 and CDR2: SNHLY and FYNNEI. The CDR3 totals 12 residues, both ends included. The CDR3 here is CASSEAGPPLWL.

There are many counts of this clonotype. The CDR3 nucleotides are TGTGCCAGCAGTGAACACGGCCTAGCGGAGCAGTTCTTC. It is translated as CASSEHGLAEQFF. The chain recombines TRBV25-1 with TRBJ2-1, with D possibly matching TRBD2 (6 bases). There are 13 residues in the CDR3. The germline V gene encodes CDR1 MGHDK and CDR2 SYGVNS. V lost 2 bases and J 10 bases, leaving 12 bases between the germline ends.

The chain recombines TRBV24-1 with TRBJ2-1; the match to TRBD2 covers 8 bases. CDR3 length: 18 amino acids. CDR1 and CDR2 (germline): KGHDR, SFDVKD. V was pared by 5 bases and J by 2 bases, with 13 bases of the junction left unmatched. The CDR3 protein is CATSATLSSGRTYNEQFF. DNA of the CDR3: TGTGCCACCAGTGCTACGTTATCCAGCGGGAGAACCTACAATGAGCAGTTCTTC.